This is a list of T cell receptor beta chains from one sample in a study of T cell changes during pregnancy in multiple sclerosis. Profiling relied on immunoSEQ multiplex PCR, and the TCRdb table lists in-frame clones only, not all of them. The sample includes 80,000 to 95,000 clones, just over 90% seen only once; the top ten take 1.1% to 1.5%. The specimen comprised peripheral blood, sampled in the third trimester of pregnancy. The receptors originated from a female donor in good health, enrolled as a control in a pregnancy study. The CDR3 runs from the conserved cysteine through the conserved F or W. A D gene is named only where the DNA matches it firmly. Expanded clones are given a class, and other clones once, few, many or no size at all.

d_gene: TRBD1; v_gene: TRBV28; abundance: -; j_gene: TRBJ1-1; CDR3nt: TGTGCCAGCAGTTTATATAGGGGGCGAGGGACTGAAGCTTTCTTT; CDR3aa: CASSLYRGRGTEAFF
d_gene: -; v_gene: TRBV5-6; abundance: -; j_gene: TRBJ1-1; CDR3nt: TGTGCCAGCAGCTTGTACGAGGAAGAAGCTTTCTTT; CDR3aa: CASSLYEEEAFF
d_gene: -; v_gene: TRBV5-5; abundance: -; j_gene: TRBJ1-5; CDR3nt: TGTGCCAGCAGCTACGGGCCGACAGGCCTCAATCAGCCCCAGCATTTT; CDR3aa: CASSYGPTGLNQPQHF
d_gene: TRBD2; v_gene: TRBV6-4; abundance: -; j_gene: TRBJ2-7; CDR3nt: TGTGCCAGCAGTGAAAAGCGGGGTTCCTACGAGCAGTACTTC; CDR3aa: CASSEKRGSYEQYF
d_gene: -; v_gene: TRBV4-1; abundance: -; j_gene: TRBJ1-5; CDR3nt: TGCGCCAGCAGCCAACCAGGACACTCCGCTAATCAGCCCCAGCATTTT; CDR3aa: CASSQPGHSANQPQHF
d_gene: -; v_gene: TRBV28; abundance: -; j_gene: TRBJ2-4; CDR3nt: TGTGCCAGCAGTTTGGGTCAGGGGTTCATTCAGTACTTC; CDR3aa: CASSLGQGFIQYF
d_gene: -; v_gene: TRBV29-1; abundance: -; j_gene: TRBJ2-3; CDR3nt: TGCAGCGTCGGCAGGGACTGGGGCGCAGATACGCAGTATTTT; CDR3aa: CSVGRDWGADTQYF
d_gene: -; v_gene: TRBV28; abundance: -; j_gene: TRBJ1-1; CDR3nt: TGTGCCAGCACCATCATAGGAGGCAGATTGAACACTGAAGCTTTCTTT; CDR3aa: CASTIIGGRLNTEAFF
d_gene: TRBD1; v_gene: TRBV28; abundance: once; j_gene: TRBJ2-7; CDR3nt: TGTGCCAGCAGTCTACCCCGGGACAGGGGGCAAGACGAGCAGTACTTC; CDR3aa: CASSLPRDRGQDEQYF
d_gene: -; v_gene: TRBV29-1; abundance: few; j_gene: TRBJ1-1; CDR3nt: TGCAGCGTTGCCAGGTTGAACACTGAAGCTTTCTTT; CDR3aa: CSVARLNTEAFF
d_gene: -; v_gene: TRBV6-5; abundance: once; j_gene: TRBJ2-3; CDR3nt: TGTGCCAGCAGTTACCGCGGCGGCTCAACAGATACGCAGTATTTT; CDR3aa: CASSYRGGSTDTQYF
d_gene: -; v_gene: TRBV20-1; abundance: -; j_gene: TRBJ2-7; CDR3nt: TGCAGTGCTACAGTCTTCTACGAGCAGTACTTC; CDR3aa: CSATVFYEQYF
d_gene: -; v_gene: TRBV7-9; abundance: few; j_gene: TRBJ1-1; CDR3nt: TGTGCCAGCAGCTTAGCCCCTGCAGCTGAAGCTTTCTTT; CDR3aa: CASSLAPAAEAFF
d_gene: -; v_gene: TRBV28; abundance: -; j_gene: TRBJ2-5; CDR3nt: TGTGCCAGCAGTTTTCGGGGAGGGGGCCAAGAGACCCAGTACTTC; CDR3aa: CASSFRGGGQETQYF
d_gene: -; v_gene: TRBV15; abundance: -; j_gene: TRBJ2-2; CDR3nt: TGTGCCACCAGCAGAGGGAGGGAACCCGGCGGGGAGCTGTTTTTT; CDR3aa: CATSRGREPGGELFF
d_gene: -; v_gene: TRBV14; abundance: -; j_gene: TRBJ2-7; CDR3nt: TGTGCCAGCAGCCAAAAGGGCTTCGCGGAAAAAGGACGGACTTACGAGCAGTACTTC; CDR3aa: CASSQKGFAEKGRTYEQYF
d_gene: TRBD2; v_gene: TRBV5-1; abundance: -; j_gene: TRBJ2-2; CDR3nt: TGCGCCAGCAGCTTGGTGGGACTAGCGACGAACACCGGGGAGCTGTTTTTT; CDR3aa: CASSLVGLATNTGELFF
d_gene: TRBD1; v_gene: TRBV7-8; abundance: -; j_gene: TRBJ2-5; CDR3nt: TGTGCCAGCAGCTTAGTTGGGACAGCGGCCCAAGAGACCCAGTACTTC; CDR3aa: CASSLVGTAAQETQYF
d_gene: TRBD1; v_gene: TRBV28; abundance: -; j_gene: TRBJ2-6; CDR3nt: TGTGCCAGCAGTTTAGGGACAGGCGGAGGGAGGGCCAACGTCCTGACTTTC; CDR3aa: CASSLGTGGGRANVLTF
d_gene: TRBD1; v_gene: TRBV27; abundance: once; j_gene: TRBJ2-7; CDR3nt: TGTGCCAGCAGTTTAAAAGGGACAGGGGGATACGAGCAGTACTTC; CDR3aa: CASSLKGTGGYEQYF
d_gene: TRBD2; v_gene: TRBV7-6; abundance: -; j_gene: TRBJ2-1; CDR3nt: TGTGCCAGCAGCTTGGCGCGGGGGGACAATGAGCAGTTCTTC; CDR3aa: CASSLARGDNEQFF
d_gene: -; v_gene: TRBV15; abundance: few; j_gene: TRBJ1-4; CDR3nt: TGTGCCACCAGCAGTGTTTCAGGGGTTAATGAAAAACTGTTTTTT; CDR3aa: CATSSVSGVNEKLFF
d_gene: -; v_gene: TRBV27; abundance: -; j_gene: TRBJ1-4; CDR3nt: TGTGCCAGCAGTTTGTCAGGGATAACTGCAACTAATGAAAAACTGTTTTTT; CDR3aa: CASSLSGITATNEKLFF
d_gene: TRBD1; v_gene: TRBV11-2; abundance: -; j_gene: TRBJ2-5; CDR3nt: TGTGCCAGCAGCTCCCACGGCCCCAAGGGGGCGCCGGAGACCCAGTACTTC; CDR3aa: CASSSHGPKGAPETQYF
d_gene: -; v_gene: TRBV11-2; abundance: once; j_gene: TRBJ2-1; CDR3nt: TGTGCCAGCAGCTTTTCTCAGGGATTTGTCAATGAGCAGTTCTTC; CDR3aa: CASSFSQGFVNEQFF
d_gene: -; v_gene: TRBV7-2; abundance: -; j_gene: TRBJ1-5; CDR3nt: TGTGCCAGCAGCTTCACCGGTAATAGCAATCAGCCCCAGCATTTT; CDR3aa: CASSFTGNSNQPQHF
d_gene: TRBD1; v_gene: TRBV5-4; abundance: -; j_gene: TRBJ2-7; CDR3nt: TGTGCCAGCAGCTTGGGACAGGGGACTCGGGAGCAGTACTTC; CDR3aa: CASSLGQGTREQYF
d_gene: -; v_gene: TRBV4-1; abundance: -; j_gene: TRBJ2-2; CDR3nt: TGCGCCAGCGCGGGGGCGAACGGGGAGCTGTTTTTT; CDR3aa: CASAGANGELFF
d_gene: -; v_gene: TRBV5-4; abundance: few; j_gene: TRBJ1-1; CDR3nt: TGTGCCAGCAGACCAGACATGAACACTGAAGCTTTCTTT; CDR3aa: CASRPDMNTEAFF
d_gene: TRBD2; v_gene: TRBV28; abundance: few; j_gene: TRBJ2-7; CDR3nt: TGTGCCAGCAGTCAGGGACTAGCGGGGGCCTACGAGCAGTACTTC; CDR3aa: CASSQGLAGAYEQYF
d_gene: -; v_gene: TRBV5-1; abundance: few; j_gene: TRBJ2-5; CDR3nt: TGCGCCAGCAGCTTGGGGCTCCGCGAGACCCAGTACTTC; CDR3aa: CASSLGLRETQYF
d_gene: -; v_gene: TRBV2; abundance: -; j_gene: TRBJ1-4; CDR3nt: TGTGCCAGCAGACCTACAGGGCGGGCTTCTGAAAAACTGTTTTTT; CDR3aa: CASRPTGRASEKLFF
d_gene: -; v_gene: TRBV27; abundance: -; j_gene: TRBJ1-1; CDR3nt: TGTGCCAGCAGTCCGGCGACATTTAACACTGAAGCTTTCTTT; CDR3aa: CASSPATFNTEAFF
d_gene: -; v_gene: TRBV30; abundance: -; j_gene: TRBJ1-3; CDR3nt: TGTGCCTGGAGGACACACTCTTCCTCTGGAAACACCATATATTTT; CDR3aa: CAWRTHSSSGNTIYF
d_gene: TRBD1; v_gene: TRBV11-2; abundance: -; j_gene: TRBJ1-3; CDR3nt: TGTGCCAGCAGCAGGACAGGGTCCTCTGGAAACACCATATATTTT; CDR3aa: CASSRTGSSGNTIYF
d_gene: TRBD2; v_gene: TRBV25-1; abundance: -; j_gene: TRBJ2-1; CDR3nt: TGTGCCAGCACCCTGGGTGGCGGGAGCGACAATGAGCAGTTCTTC; CDR3aa: CASTLGGGSDNEQFF
d_gene: -; v_gene: TRBV28; abundance: -; j_gene: TRBJ1-4; CDR3nt: TGTGCCAGCACCAACGCGCGGGGGACGAATGAAAAACTGTTTTTT; CDR3aa: CASTNARGTNEKLFF
d_gene: -; v_gene: TRBV5-1; abundance: -; j_gene: TRBJ1-1; CDR3nt: TGCGCCAGCAGCCAAACTTCGATGAACACTGAAGCTTTCTTT; CDR3aa: CASSQTSMNTEAFF
d_gene: TRBD1; v_gene: TRBV13; abundance: -; j_gene: TRBJ1-6; CDR3nt: TGTGCCAGCAGCTTAGATGGGACAGGGAATTCACCCCTCCACTTT; CDR3aa: CASSLDGTGNSPLHF
d_gene: TRBD1; v_gene: TRBV28; abundance: once; j_gene: TRBJ2-7; CDR3nt: TGTGCCAGCAGTGCCCCGGGACAGGGGATCTACGAGCAGTACTTC; CDR3aa: CASSAPGQGIYEQYF
d_gene: -; v_gene: TRBV28; abundance: -; j_gene: TRBJ1-3; CDR3nt: TGTGCCAGCAGCTTAGACAGGTCTGGAAACACCATATATTTT; CDR3aa: CASSLDRSGNTIYF
d_gene: -; v_gene: TRBV29-1; abundance: -; j_gene: TRBJ2-7; CDR3nt: TGCAGCGTTGAAGATTGGGCAGGGAAGGGCCACGAGCAGTACTTC; CDR3aa: CSVEDWAGKGHEQYF
d_gene: -; v_gene: TRBV28; abundance: -; j_gene: TRBJ2-2; CDR3nt: TGTGCCAGCAGTTTCCCCGGCGCGGGGGCTAACACCGGGGAGCTGTTTTTT; CDR3aa: CASSFPGAGANTGELFF
d_gene: TRBD1; v_gene: TRBV9; abundance: -; j_gene: TRBJ2-4; CDR3nt: TGTGCCAGCAGCGTAGGACAGGGGAAGAACATTCAGTACTTC; CDR3aa: CASSVGQGKNIQYF
d_gene: -; v_gene: TRBV5-4; abundance: -; j_gene: TRBJ2-7; CDR3nt: TGTGCCAGCAGCTCGTCCTACGAGCAGTACTTC; CDR3aa: CASSSSYEQYF
d_gene: -; v_gene: TRBV2; abundance: -; j_gene: TRBJ2-1; CDR3nt: TGTGCCAGCAGTGGAGGGAACGGCAATGAGCAGTTCTTC; CDR3aa: CASSGGNGNEQFF